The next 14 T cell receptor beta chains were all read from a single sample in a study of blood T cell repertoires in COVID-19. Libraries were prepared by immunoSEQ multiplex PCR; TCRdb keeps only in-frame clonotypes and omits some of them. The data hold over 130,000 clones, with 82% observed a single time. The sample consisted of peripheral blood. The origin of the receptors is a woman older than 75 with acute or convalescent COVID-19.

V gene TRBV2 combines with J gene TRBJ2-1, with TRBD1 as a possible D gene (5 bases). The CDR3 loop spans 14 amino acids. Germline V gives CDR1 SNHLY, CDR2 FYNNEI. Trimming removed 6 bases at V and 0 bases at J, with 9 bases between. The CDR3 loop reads CASSRTHSYNEQFF. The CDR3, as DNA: TGTGCCAGCAGCCGGACACACTCCTACAATGAGCAGTTCTTC.

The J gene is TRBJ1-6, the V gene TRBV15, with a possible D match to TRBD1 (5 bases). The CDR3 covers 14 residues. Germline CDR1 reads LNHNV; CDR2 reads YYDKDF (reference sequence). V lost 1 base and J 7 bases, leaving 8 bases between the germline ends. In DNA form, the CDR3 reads TGTGCCACCAGCAGAGCGGGGGGGAATTCACCCCTCCACTTT. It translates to CATSRAGGNSPLHF.

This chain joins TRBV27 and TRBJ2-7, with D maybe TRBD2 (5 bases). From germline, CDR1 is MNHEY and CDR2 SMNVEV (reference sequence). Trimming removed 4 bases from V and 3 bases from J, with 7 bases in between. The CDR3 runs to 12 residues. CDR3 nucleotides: TGTGCCAGCAGTTACGGGGACTACGAGCAGTACTTC. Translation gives CASSYGDYEQYF.

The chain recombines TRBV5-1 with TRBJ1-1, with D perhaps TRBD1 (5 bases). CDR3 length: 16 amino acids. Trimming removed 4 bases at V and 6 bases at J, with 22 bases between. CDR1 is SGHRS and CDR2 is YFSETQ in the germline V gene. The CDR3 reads CASSELGGFSSPEAFF. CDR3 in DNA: TGCGCCAGCAGCGAACTTGGGGGGTTTAGTAGTCCTGAAGCTTTCTTT.

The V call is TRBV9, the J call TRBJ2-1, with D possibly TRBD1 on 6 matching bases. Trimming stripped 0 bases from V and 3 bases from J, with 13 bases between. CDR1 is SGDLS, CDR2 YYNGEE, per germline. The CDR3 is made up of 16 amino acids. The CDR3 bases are TGTGCCAGCAGCGTAGATGCTACAGGGCTCTACAATGAGCAGTTCTTC. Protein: CASSVDATGLYNEQFF.

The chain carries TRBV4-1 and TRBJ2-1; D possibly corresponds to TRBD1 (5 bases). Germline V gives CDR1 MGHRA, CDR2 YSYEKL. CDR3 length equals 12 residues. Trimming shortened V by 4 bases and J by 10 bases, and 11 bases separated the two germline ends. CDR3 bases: TGCGCCAGCAGCCTCAAGGCAGGGGAGCAGTTCTTC. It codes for CASSLKAGEQFF.

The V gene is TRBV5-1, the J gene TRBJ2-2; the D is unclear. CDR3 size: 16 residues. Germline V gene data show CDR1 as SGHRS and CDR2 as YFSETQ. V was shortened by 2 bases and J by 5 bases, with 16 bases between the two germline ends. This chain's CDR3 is CASSFTGSLRTGELFF. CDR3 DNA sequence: TGCGCCAGCAGCTTTACCGGGTCACTCAGAACCGGGGAGCTGTTTTTT.

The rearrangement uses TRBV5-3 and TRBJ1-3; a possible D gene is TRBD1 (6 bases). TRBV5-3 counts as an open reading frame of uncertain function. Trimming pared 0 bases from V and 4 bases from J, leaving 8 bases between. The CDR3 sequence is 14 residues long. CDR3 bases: TGTGCCAGAAGCTTGGGGACAGCCGGAAACACCATATATTTT. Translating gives CARSLGTAGNTIYF.

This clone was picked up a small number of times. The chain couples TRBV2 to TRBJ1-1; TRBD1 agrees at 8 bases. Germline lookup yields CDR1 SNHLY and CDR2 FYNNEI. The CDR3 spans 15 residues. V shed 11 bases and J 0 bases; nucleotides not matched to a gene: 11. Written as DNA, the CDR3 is TGTGCCGGAACACTGGGACAGGCCATGAACACTGAAGCTTTCTTT. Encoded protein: CAGTLGQAMNTEAFF.

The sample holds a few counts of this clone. The CDR3 loop is CASSYVTARDEQYF. The CDR3 DNA sequence: TGTGCCAGCAGTTACGTGACAGCCCGTGACGAGCAGTACTTC. The V and J genes are TRBV6-6 and TRBJ2-7; TRBD1 might be the D (5 bases). V gave up 2 bases and J gave up 5 bases, with 13 bases separating them. The CDR3 is 14 residues long. Germline assignment: CDR1 MNHNY and CDR2 SVGAGI (reference sequence).

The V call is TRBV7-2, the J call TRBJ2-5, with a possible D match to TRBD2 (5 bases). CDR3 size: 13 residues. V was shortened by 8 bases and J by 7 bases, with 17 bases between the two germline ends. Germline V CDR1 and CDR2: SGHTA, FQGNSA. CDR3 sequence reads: CASGRGPVGTQYF. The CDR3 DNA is TGTGCCAGCGGTAGAGGGCCCGTAGGGACCCAGTACTTC.

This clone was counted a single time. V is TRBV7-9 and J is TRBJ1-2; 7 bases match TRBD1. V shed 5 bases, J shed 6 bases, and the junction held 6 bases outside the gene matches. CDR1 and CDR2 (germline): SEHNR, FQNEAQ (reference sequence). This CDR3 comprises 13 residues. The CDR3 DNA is TGTGCCAGCAGCCCTAAGGGGGCGAATGGCTACACCTTC. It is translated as CASSPKGANGYTF.

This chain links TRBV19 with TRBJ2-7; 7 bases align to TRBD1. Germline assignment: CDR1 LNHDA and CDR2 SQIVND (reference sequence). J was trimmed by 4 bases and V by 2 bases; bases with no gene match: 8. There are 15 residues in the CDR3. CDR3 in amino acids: CASSIMGQSGYEQYF. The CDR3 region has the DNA TGTGCCAGTAGTATAATGGGACAGAGTGGGTACGAGCAGTACTTC.

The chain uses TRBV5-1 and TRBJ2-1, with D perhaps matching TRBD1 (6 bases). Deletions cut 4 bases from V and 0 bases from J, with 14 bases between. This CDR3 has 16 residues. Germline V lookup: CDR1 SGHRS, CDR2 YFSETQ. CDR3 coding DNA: TGCGCCAGCAGCCAGAGACAGGCAAGCTCCTACAATGAGCAGTTCTTC. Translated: CASSQRQASSYNEQFF.